The rows below give T cell receptor beta chains drawn from one sample of a study of cytomegalovirus exposure and HLA in healthy donors. TCRdb keeps only in-frame clones here, not all; method: immunoSEQ multiplex PCR. The repertoire holds 93,000 or so clones, with approximately 84% as singletons. Sequenced sample: PBMCs. Source of these receptors: a woman in her late teens or twenties in good health and CMV-seropositive. CDR3s include the opening cysteine and the closing phenylalanine or tryptophan. Fields, in order: V gene, clone size, D gene, J gene, CDR3 protein, CDR3 DNA. The D gene is left open where the match is weak. Only some rows state a clone size, as once, few, many or a class for expanded clones.

v_call: TRBV19; clone_size: .; d_call: .; j_call: TRBJ1-1; cdr3_aa: CASSAAGVNTEAFF; cdr3_nt: TGTGCCAGTAGCGCGGCAGGGGTGAACACTGAAGCTTTCTTT
v_call: TRBV10-3; clone_size: .; d_call: .; j_call: TRBJ1-5; cdr3_aa: CAISELWGDSNQPQHF; cdr3_nt: TGTGCCATCAGTGAGCTCTGGGGGGATAGCAATCAGCCCCAGCATTTT
v_call: TRBV5-6; clone_size: .; d_call: .; j_call: TRBJ2-1; cdr3_aa: CASSLRQGRYNEQFF; cdr3_nt: TGTGCCAGCAGCTTGCGCCAGGGAAGGTACAATGAGCAGTTCTTC
v_call: TRBV6-1; clone_size: .; d_call: .; j_call: TRBJ1-3; cdr3_aa: CASSVSSGNTIYF; cdr3_nt: TGTGCCAGCAGTGTGAGCTCTGGAAACACCATATATTTT
v_call: TRBV7-8; clone_size: .; d_call: .; j_call: TRBJ2-7; cdr3_aa: CASSQSRSGAYF; cdr3_nt: TGTGCCAGCAGCCAGAGCCGAAGCGGTGCGTACTTC
v_call: TRBV6-5; clone_size: .; d_call: TRBD2; j_call: TRBJ2-7; cdr3_aa: CASSYGSGGSYEQYF; cdr3_nt: TGTGCCAGCAGTTACGGTAGCGGGGGGTCCTACGAGCAGTACTTC
v_call: TRBV30; clone_size: .; d_call: TRBD2; j_call: TRBJ2-2; cdr3_aa: CAWRTSGNTGELFF; cdr3_nt: TGTGCCTGGAGAACTAGCGGGAACACCGGGGAGCTGTTTTTT
v_call: TRBV19; clone_size: .; d_call: .; j_call: TRBJ2-5; cdr3_aa: CASSIGQKQETQYF; cdr3_nt: TGTGCCAGTAGTATTGGACAGAAACAAGAGACCCAGTACTTC
v_call: TRBV2; clone_size: .; d_call: .; j_call: TRBJ1-1; cdr3_aa: CASGQRNTEAFF; cdr3_nt: TGTGCCAGCGGACAGAGGAACACTGAAGCTTTCTTT
v_call: TRBV2; clone_size: .; d_call: .; j_call: TRBJ2-4; cdr3_aa: CASSEARGVVKNIQYF; cdr3_nt: TGTGCCAGCAGTGAAGCGCGCGGGGTGGTCAAAAACATTCAGTACTTC
v_call: TRBV30; clone_size: .; d_call: .; j_call: TRBJ2-7; cdr3_aa: CAWSTSDRSQLYF; cdr3_nt: TGTGCCTGGAGTACCAGCGACAGATCCCAACTGTACTTC
v_call: TRBV2; clone_size: .; d_call: .; j_call: TRBJ2-5; cdr3_aa: CASSFEETQYF; cdr3_nt: TGTGCCAGCAGCTTCGAAGAGACCCAGTACTTC
v_call: TRBV19; clone_size: .; d_call: .; j_call: TRBJ1-3; cdr3_aa: CASSKDRRLSGNTIYF; cdr3_nt: TGTGCCAGTAGTAAGGACAGACGACTCTCTGGAAACACCATATATTTT
v_call: TRBV30; clone_size: .; d_call: TRBD2; j_call: TRBJ2-3; cdr3_aa: CAWSKGRLGLDIGDTQYF; cdr3_nt: TGTGCCTGGAGTAAAGGAAGGTTAGGACTAGATATCGGAGATACGCAGTATTTT
v_call: TRBV7-8; clone_size: .; d_call: TRBD2; j_call: TRBJ2-7; cdr3_aa: CASIPQRGRAFYEQYF; cdr3_nt: TGTGCCAGCATCCCCCAGCGGGGACGCGCGTTCTACGAGCAGTACTTC
v_call: TRBV5-5; clone_size: few; d_call: .; j_call: TRBJ1-4; cdr3_aa: CASSENYEKLFF; cdr3_nt: TGTGCCAGCAGCGAGAATTATGAAAAACTGTTTTTT
v_call: TRBV27; clone_size: .; d_call: TRBD1; j_call: TRBJ1-2; cdr3_aa: CASSPGTGDYGYTF; cdr3_nt: TGTGCCAGCAGTCCCGGGACAGGGGACTATGGCTACACCTTC
v_call: TRBV5-1; clone_size: .; d_call: .; j_call: TRBJ2-7; cdr3_aa: CASREGDEQYF; cdr3_nt: TGCGCCAGCCGCGAGGGGGACGAGCAGTACTTC
v_call: TRBV5-4; clone_size: .; d_call: .; j_call: TRBJ2-1; cdr3_aa: CASSHPGNEQFF; cdr3_nt: TGTGCCAGCAGTCACCCGGGCAATGAGCAGTTCTTC
v_call: TRBV29-1; clone_size: .; d_call: TRBD2; j_call: TRBJ2-3; cdr3_aa: CSVLGGTSGSTDTQYF; cdr3_nt: TGCAGCGTCCTCGGTGGGACTAGCGGGAGCACAGATACGCAGTATTTT
v_call: TRBV19; clone_size: .; d_call: .; j_call: TRBJ1-1; cdr3_aa: CASSIRRDTEAFF; cdr3_nt: TGTGCCAGTAGTATAAGACGGGACACTGAAGCTTTCTTT
v_call: TRBV30; clone_size: .; d_call: TRBD2; j_call: TRBJ2-2; cdr3_aa: CAWSLRGRLAGGGELFF; cdr3_nt: TGTGCCTGGAGTCTACGCGGAAGACTAGCGGGAGGGGGGGAGCTGTTTTTT
v_call: TRBV7-8; clone_size: .; d_call: .; j_call: TRBJ1-3; cdr3_aa: CASLSGVSGNTIYF; cdr3_nt: TGTGCCAGCCTCTCAGGGGTCTCTGGAAACACCATATATTTT
v_call: TRBV15; clone_size: .; d_call: .; j_call: TRBJ2-3; cdr3_aa: CATSRDLQDTQYF; cdr3_nt: TGTGCCACCAGCAGAGATCTCCAGGATACGCAGTATTTT
v_call: TRBV20-1; clone_size: .; d_call: .; j_call: TRBJ2-3; cdr3_aa: CSARTDLTQYF; cdr3_nt: TGCAGTGCTAGGACAGACCTTACGCAGTATTTT
v_call: TRBV7-9; clone_size: .; d_call: .; j_call: TRBJ2-7; cdr3_aa: CASSSRGQGGYEQYF; cdr3_nt: TGTGCCAGCAGCTCAAGGGGCCAGGGGGGATACGAGCAGTACTTC
v_call: TRBV19; clone_size: .; d_call: .; j_call: TRBJ2-6; cdr3_aa: CASRLLHSSGANVLTF; cdr3_nt: TGTGCCAGCCGCTTGCTCCACTCCTCTGGGGCCAACGTCCTGACTTTC
v_call: TRBV6-4; clone_size: few; d_call: .; j_call: TRBJ2-3; cdr3_aa: CASSLSGEVDTQYF; cdr3_nt: TGTGCCAGCAGTTTATCGGGAGAAGTGGATACGCAGTATTTT
v_call: TRBV25-1; clone_size: .; d_call: TRBD1; j_call: TRBJ1-2; cdr3_aa: CASSDFGDRPPRSDGYTF; cdr3_nt: TGTGCCAGCAGTGACTTTGGGGACAGACCCCCGAGGAGCGATGGCTACACCTTC
v_call: TRBV5-1; clone_size: .; d_call: .; j_call: TRBJ1-1; cdr3_aa: CASSPTRGMNTEAFF; cdr3_nt: TGCGCCAGCAGCCCCACCAGGGGCATGAACACTGAAGCTTTCTTT
v_call: TRBV7-9; clone_size: .; d_call: TRBD1; j_call: TRBJ2-2; cdr3_aa: CATTPPGQWTGELFF; cdr3_nt: TGTGCCACCACCCCGCCGGGACAGTGGACCGGGGAGCTGTTTTTT
v_call: TRBV6-1; clone_size: .; d_call: .; j_call: TRBJ2-2; cdr3_aa: CASSELGLNTGELFF; cdr3_nt: TGTGCCAGCAGTGAACTGGGGCTGAACACCGGGGAGCTGTTTTTT